The 13 T cell receptor beta chains below all came from one sample that was sequenced in a study of T cells in Graves' hyperthyroidism and ophthalmopathy. Amplification targeted TCR beta CDR3 regions from RNA transcripts. TCR CDR3 underwent first-round RT-PCR with the HTBI primer set. TCRdb re-analysed the multiplex PCR reads in MiXCR, keeping a single row per CDR3 protein. The sample consists of about 600,000 distinct CDR3 sequences, roughly 15% of them appearing once. Material for sequencing was blood. Receptors originate from a woman aged 45-65 years with Graves' ophthalmopathy.

This clonotype was observed once. The chain links TRBV5-1 to TRBJ1-4; 7 nucleotides agree with TRBD1. Per the germline V gene, CDR1 is SGHRS and CDR2 is YFSETQ. This CDR3 is 15 amino acids long. V was clipped by 4 bases and J by 8 bases; unmatched bases: 11. CDR3 bases: TGCGCCAGCAGCCGAAACAGGGGTGCAGGGGAAAAACTGTTTTTT. Its protein is CASSRNRGAGEKLFF.

This clonotype was seen at least ten times. The genes are TRBV12-3 or TRBV12-4 and TRBJ1-6, with 7 bases identical to TRBD1. The CDR3 contains 15 residues. V trimming: 5 bases; J trimming: 7 bases; junction bases outside the gene matches: 8. The CDR3 here is CASSPRDSPNSPLHF. The CDR3 nucleotides read TGTGCCAGCAGTCCCCGGGACAGTCCAAATTCACCCCTCCACTTT.

This clonotype has more than one count but fewer than ten. This chain uses TRBV28 with TRBJ1-1, with 8 bases lining up with TRBD1. Trimming took 4 bases from V and 11 from J; bases not matched to a gene: 6. Germline values: CDR1 MDHEN, CDR2 SYDVKM. CDR3 length: 12 residues. This chain's CDR3 is CASSSRTGKAFF. The CDR3 DNA reads TGTGCCAGCAGTTCCCGGACAGGGAAGGCTTTCTTT.

This clonotype occurred many times. The chain links TRBV29-1 to TRBJ1-5; D gene ambiguous. The CDR3 is 14 amino acids. Germline V gene lookup returns CDR1 SQVTM and CDR2 ANQGSEA. V was shortened by 4 bases and J by 0 bases, with 10 bases between the two germline ends. DNA for the CDR3: TGCAGCGTTGCTCCAGGCAATAGCAATCAGCCCCAGCATTTT. It specifies CSVAPGNSNQPQHF.

This clonotype was observed many times. The chain couples TRBV30 to TRBJ1-5; 9 bases are shared with TRBD1. The CDR3 runs to 15 residues. Trimming took 3 bases from V and 5 from J; bases not matched to a gene: 8. The germline V gene encodes CDR1 GTSNPN and CDR2 SVGIG (reference sequence). The chain's CDR3 is CAWRRRGQGYQPQHF. In nucleotides, the CDR3 is TGTGCCTGGAGAAGGCGAGGACAGGGGTATCAGCCCCAGCATTTT.

Many counts were recorded for this clonotype. The chain uses TRBV7-3 and TRBJ2-1, with D possibly TRBD1 on 5 matching bases. V was clipped by 5 bases and J by 5 bases, with 13 bases between them. CDR3 length: 14 amino acids. Germline V gene lookup returns CDR1 SGHTA and CDR2 FQGTGA. CDR3 protein: CASSPMGPHNEQFF. CDR3 DNA sequence: TGTGCCAGCAGCCCAATGGGGCCCCACAATGAGCAGTTCTTC.

In its sample, this clonotype was seen a few times. V is TRBV29-1 and J is TRBJ2-5, with 8 bases lining up with TRBD2. After removal of 5 bases from V and 4 bases from J, the junction contained 6 bases not matched to a gene. Germline V CDR1 and CDR2: SQVTM, ANQGSEA. The CDR3 is 13 amino acids. CDR3 sequence (DNA): TGCAGCGTTCCAAGCGGGAGCGGAGAGACCCAGTACTTC. Its translation is CSVPSGSGETQYF.

This clonotype was detected ten times or more. The chain combines TRBV6-5 with TRBJ2-3; 8 positions agree with TRBD2. CDR3 length equals 16 residues. Germline V CDR1 and CDR2: MNHEY, SVGAGI. V dropped 0 bases and J dropped 1; count of bases not matched to a gene: 3. The CDR3 DNA sequence: TGTGCCAGCAGTTACTCCCCGGGAGGGGGCACAGATACGCAGTATTTT. This codes for CASSYSPGGGTDTQYF.

This clonotype was counted at least ten times. The V gene is TRBV12-3 or TRBV12-4, the J gene TRBJ1-5; D possibly corresponds to TRBD1 (6 bases). The CDR3 runs to 15 residues. Trimming shortened V by 5 bases and J by 3 bases, and 14 bases separated the two germline ends. Written as DNA, the CDR3 is TGTGCCAGCAGTAGTCAGGGGCCCTACAATCAGCCCCAGCATTTT. This gives the protein CASSSQGPYNQPQHF.

A word on this clonotype: A read error may produce the germline difference seen at one junction end. The rearrangement uses TRBV19 and TRBJ1-2, with a weak D call TRBD1 (5 bases). Germline V lookup: CDR1 LNHDA, CDR2 SQIVND (reference sequence). The CDR3 extends over 14 amino acids. Here the CDR3 reads CVSEPGMIPYGYTF. In DNA, the CDR3 is TGTGTCAGTGAGCCAGGGATGATTCCCTATGGCTACACCTTC. Variable domain in full (rest from reference TRBV19 and TRBJ1-2): DGGITQSPKYLFRKEGQNVTLSCEQNLNHDAMYWYRQDPGQGLRLIYYSQIVNDFQKGDIAEGYSVSREKKESFPLTVTSAQKNPTAFYLCVSEPGMIPYGYTFGSGTRLTVV.

This clonotype was counted ten times or more. At one of its ends the junction is not consistent with the germline gene, which may arise from a read error. The gene calls are TRBV3-1 and TRBJ2-5, with 7 nucleotides matching TRBD1. Germline V CDR1 and CDR2: LGHDT, YNNKEL (reference sequence). The CDR3 contains 12 residues. Here the CDR3 reads CASGQDSRVKDF. The CDR3, as DNA: TGTGCCAGCGGACAGGACAGCCGTGTTAAGGACTTC.

As concerns this clonotype: This may be a read error: a much more frequent sequence differs by one nucleotide. The chain combines TRBV7-9 with TRBJ2-7; D is tentatively TRBD1 or TRBD2 (6 bases each). V lost 10 bases, J lost 3 bases, and 19 bases lay in between. Germline CDR1 is SEHNR and CDR2 is FQNEAQ (reference sequence). The CDR3 is made up of 14 amino acids. CDR3: CAISEYEGGYEQYF. The DNA for the CDR3 is TGTGCCATCAGTGAGTACGAGGGGGGCTACGAGCAGTACTTC.

This clonotype was counted ten times or more. The J gene is TRBJ2-7, the V gene TRBV28; 8 bases agree with TRBD2. This CDR3 spans 14 amino acids. V lost 5 bases to trimming and J lost 3 bases; unmatched junction nucleotides: 6. Germline V gene lookup returns CDR1 MDHEN and CDR2 SYDVKM. The CDR3 spells CASSPRTSSYEQYF. The CDR3 DNA follows: TGTGCCAGCAGTCCTCGGACTAGCAGCTACGAGCAGTACTTC.